Given below is one T cell receptor beta chain in context. Its specificity is not known. Produced via immunoSEQ multiplex PCR; TCRdb's table is partial and in-frame only. The sample lists 50,000 to 65,000 clones, about 89% seen once, with around 5% in the top ten. This sample was taken from a study of early stage breast cancer tumors. Background on the study: ER+/PR+/HER2- status applied to about 80% of the 16 invasive breast tumors. Findings of the study overall: Enriched TCRB sequences shared across patients were mostly commonly generated sequences. Tumors had approximately 2.7-fold higher T cell density than normal breast. In most of the 16 patients, blood comparison separated tumor from normal breast.

Germline V gene lookup returns CDR1 MNHEY and CDR2 SVGAGI. V shed 6 bases, J shed 4 bases, and the junction held 7 bases outside the gene matches. The CDR3 runs 14 residues. The material sequenced was blood. This sequence was found in a person between 65 and 79 years old with breast cancer. V gene TRBV6-5 combines with J gene TRBJ1-1, with 8 bases lining up with TRBD1. CDR3: CASSSGGAGTEAFF. The CDR3 nucleotides are TGTGCCAGCAGCTCAGGGGGCGCTGGCACTGAAGCTTTCTTT.